What follows are 20 T cell receptor beta chains derived from one specimen sequenced in a study of blood T cells in healthy people across ages. Alongside a J-beta primer mix, a sample-barcoded 5' primer served in a second PCR lasting roughly 6 to 11 cycles. Via MiXCR, TCRdb re-called the 5' RACE reads, giving one row per CDR3 protein. The sample lists about 290,000 distinct CDR3 sequences, 25% to 30% occurring once. Sequencing was done on a sample of blood. The receptors shown here come from an older woman in good health.

Points on this clonotype: The junction and the germline gene differ at one end; a read error may be behind it. The rearrangement uses TRBV20-1 and TRBJ2-7; D gene uncertain. The germline gives CDR1 DFQATT, CDR2 SNEGSKA (reference sequence). The CDR3 extends over 13 amino acids. The CDR3 spells CSGNHGQTYEQYF. The CDR3 region has the DNA TGTAGTGGGAACCATGGGCAGACCTACGAGCAGTACTTC.

This clonotype has just one count. The V gene is TRBV6-5, the J gene TRBJ1-2; 8 bases are a match to TRBD1. Germline CDR1 MNHEY, CDR2 SVGAGI. Unmatched junction bases numbered 4, after V lost 4 bases and J lost 6 bases. CDR3 length: 13 amino acids. CDR3 loop: CASSFRQGNGYTF. Written as DNA, the CDR3 is TGTGCCAGCAGTTTTCGACAGGGGAATGGCTACACCTTC.

V usage is TRBV20-1 and J usage is TRBJ2-3; D is tentatively TRBD1 or TRBD2 (6 bases each). CDR3 length: 14 residues. Germline V gene data show CDR1 as DFQATT and CDR2 as SNEGSKA (reference sequence). V dropped 6 bases and J dropped 6 bases, with 19 bases sitting between them. CDR3 sequence: CSARDNIGVDTQYF. The CDR3 DNA reads as TGCAGTGCGCGGGACAATATCGGCGTGGATACGCAGTATTTT.

This chain uses TRBV5-5 with TRBJ1-5; D is possibly TRBD1 (5 bases). This CDR3 has 15 residues. Trimming stripped 4 bases from V and 0 bases from J, with 11 bases between. From germline, CDR1 is SGHKS and CDR2 YYEKEE (reference sequence). The CDR3 region is CASSAQGNSNQPQHF. The CDR3 region has the DNA TGTGCCAGCAGCGCTCAGGGAAATAGCAATCAGCCCCAGCATTTT.

The chain has TRBV6-1 and TRBJ2-1; 9 bases fit TRBD1. The germline gives CDR1 MNHNS, CDR2 SASEGT. Trimming at V came to 4 bases and at J to 1 base, leaving 5 bases not matched to a gene. This CDR3 comprises 16 residues. The CDR3 region is CASSGQGEGSYNEQFF. The CDR3, as DNA: TGTGCCAGCAGTGGACAGGGGGAGGGGTCCTACAATGAGCAGTTCTTC.

V gene TRBV7-2 combines with J gene TRBJ2-7; D is possibly TRBD2 (5 bases). The V and J ends lost 5 bases and 2 bases respectively, with 13 bases between them. This CDR3 comprises 14 residues. Germline CDR1 SGHTA, CDR2 FQGNSA. The CDR3 DNA follows: TGTGCCAGCAGCCCTGACCCGGGAACCTACGAGCAGTACTTC. Translating gives CASSPDPGTYEQYF.

This rearrangement joins TRBV20-1 to TRBJ2-3; D gene ambiguous. Germline lookup yields CDR1 DFQATT and CDR2 SNEGSKA (reference sequence). V lost 4 bases to trimming and J lost 2 bases, with 1 base between them. The CDR3 is 10 residues long. Here the CDR3 reads CSANTDTQYF. CDR3 sequence (DNA): TGCAGTGCTAACACAGATACGCAGTATTTT.

This clonotype was counted a few times. The V call is TRBV2, the J call TRBJ2-1; 9 bases align to TRBD2. This CDR3 region has 17 residues. V lost 6 bases, J lost 3 bases, and 12 bases stayed unmatched. Per the germline V gene, CDR1 is SNHLY and CDR2 is FYNNEI. The CDR3 DNA follows: TGTGCCAGCAGGCTCAGGCGGGAGGGTGCGAACTACAATGAGCAGTTCTTC. It encodes CASRLRREGANYNEQFF.

This clonotype was counted a few times. This chain links TRBV6-5 with TRBJ1-2, with D tentatively TRBD1 (6 bases). V was shortened by 0 bases and J by 4 bases, with 12 bases between the two germline ends. The CDR3 spans 15 residues. Germline V gene lookup returns CDR1 MNHEY and CDR2 SVGAGI. The chain's CDR3 is CASSYSSQGRYGYTF. The DNA of the CDR3 is TGTGCCAGCAGTTACTCGAGTCAGGGGCGCTATGGCTACACCTTC.

The rearrangement links TRBV19 to TRBJ2-5; possibly TRBD1 or TRBD2 for D (5 bases each). This CDR3 is built from 15 residues. The V and J ends lost 5 bases and 5 bases respectively, with 18 bases between them. Germline CDR1 is LNHDA and CDR2 is SQIVND (reference sequence). The CDR3 here is CASSQLAVGEETQYF. The DNA of the CDR3 is TGTGCCAGTAGTCAGTTGGCTGTGGGGGAGGAGACCCAGTACTTC.

The CDR3 coding sequence is TGTGCTAGTGGTTCAATTCAGGGGAGAGGCAATGAGCAGTTCTTC. It codes for CASGSIQGRGNEQFF. The gene calls are TRBV12-5 and TRBJ2-5; tentatively, D is TRBD1 (6 bases). The J call may be incorrect, as the DNA end agrees better with TRBJ2-1. The CDR3 totals 15 residues. Germline CDR1 reads LGHNT; CDR2 reads FRNRAP.

This clonotype has only a few counts. V usage is TRBV11-2 and J usage is TRBJ2-1; 7 positions agree with TRBD2. The CDR3 runs to 13 residues. Germline values: CDR1 SGHAT, CDR2 FQNNGV. The V segment lost 6 bases and the J segment 9 bases; nucleotides outside the gene matches: 8. In DNA, the CDR3 is TGTGCCAGCAGGCCCACTAGCGCCGGTGAGCAGTTCTTC. Its protein product is CASRPTSAGEQFF.

The chain links TRBV7-3 to TRBJ2-5, with TRBD2 matching over 9 bases. The DNA matches TRBJ2-1 better at its end, which makes the J call doubtful. This CDR3 is 16 amino acids long. From germline, CDR1 is SGHTA and CDR2 FQGTGA. In nucleotides, the CDR3 is TGTGCCAGCAGCTTAACGCTCGCGGGAGGGCCCAGTGAGCAGTTCTTC. Its protein product is CASSLTLAGGPSEQFF.

This clonotype was seen at least ten times. The J gene is TRBJ1-2, the V gene TRBV3-1, with unresolved D. This CDR3 spans 15 amino acids. Between the trimmed V and J ends, which lost 0 bases and 8 bases, there was a span of 16 bases. CDR1 is LGHDT, CDR2 YNNKEL, per germline (reference sequence). The CDR3, as DNA: TGTGCCAGCAGCCAAGATTCCGGACCCTACAAAGGCTACACCTTC. This codes for CASSQDSGPYKGYTF.

CDR3 in amino acids: CASSSLETQYF. CDR3 DNA sequence: TGTGCCAGCTCATCCCTAGAGACCCAGTACTTC. The chain carries TRBV18 and TRBJ2-5; D ambiguous. CDR3 length equals 11 residues. The germline gives CDR1 KGHSH, CDR2 LQKENI. Trimming left V 5 bases short and J 4 bases short, with 5 bases between.

The rearrangement links TRBV12-3 or TRBV12-4 to TRBJ1-5, with 7 bases matching TRBD1. This CDR3 comprises 15 residues. J gave up 1 base and V 4 bases, and 4 bases lay outside the gene matches. The CDR3 DNA is TGTGCCAGCAGTTGGGGGGGACAGAGCAATCAGCCCCAGCATTTT. Translating gives CASSWGGQSNQPQHF.

The J gene is TRBJ2-1, the V gene TRBV6-2 or TRBV6-3; TRBD2 aligns across 11 bases. V was clipped by 0 bases and J by 8 bases; unmatched bases: 6. From germline, CDR1 is MNHEY and CDR2 SVGEGT. The CDR3 spans 16 residues. The CDR3, as DNA: TGTGCCAGCAGTTACTCAAATAGCGGGAGGGCCCATGAGCAGTTCTTC. Residues: CASSYSNSGRAHEQFF.

This clonotype was seen a handful of times. CDR3 DNA sequence: TGTGCCAGCGGACCCAATCAGCCCCAGCATTTT. Amino acids: CASGPNQPQHF. The chain combines TRBV6-2 or TRBV6-3 with TRBJ1-5; D ambiguous. Trimming cost V 8 bases and J 3 bases, with 5 bases left between them. Germline CDR1 MNHEY, CDR2 SVGEGT. The CDR3 loop spans 11 amino acids.

The chain uses TRBV7-2 and TRBJ2-5; 13 bases align to TRBD2. CDR1 is SGHTA and CDR2 is FQGNSA in the germline V gene. This CDR3 comprises 18 residues. J was trimmed by 7 bases and V by 3 bases; bases with no gene match: 14. CDR3 amino acids: CASSLGPLGTSGVGTQYF. The CDR3 DNA follows: TGTGCCAGCAGCTTGGGGCCACTCGGGACTAGCGGGGTCGGGACCCAGTACTTC.

This chain connects TRBV7-2 to TRBJ2-5; no firm D call. The J call may be wrong; the DNA end is better matched by TRBJ2-7. CDR1 and CDR2 from the germline V gene are SGHTA and FQGNSA. The CDR3 contains 13 residues. This CDR3 reads CASKEDPSYEQYF. DNA for the CDR3: TGTGCCAGCAAGGAAGACCCATCCTACGAGCAGTACTTC.